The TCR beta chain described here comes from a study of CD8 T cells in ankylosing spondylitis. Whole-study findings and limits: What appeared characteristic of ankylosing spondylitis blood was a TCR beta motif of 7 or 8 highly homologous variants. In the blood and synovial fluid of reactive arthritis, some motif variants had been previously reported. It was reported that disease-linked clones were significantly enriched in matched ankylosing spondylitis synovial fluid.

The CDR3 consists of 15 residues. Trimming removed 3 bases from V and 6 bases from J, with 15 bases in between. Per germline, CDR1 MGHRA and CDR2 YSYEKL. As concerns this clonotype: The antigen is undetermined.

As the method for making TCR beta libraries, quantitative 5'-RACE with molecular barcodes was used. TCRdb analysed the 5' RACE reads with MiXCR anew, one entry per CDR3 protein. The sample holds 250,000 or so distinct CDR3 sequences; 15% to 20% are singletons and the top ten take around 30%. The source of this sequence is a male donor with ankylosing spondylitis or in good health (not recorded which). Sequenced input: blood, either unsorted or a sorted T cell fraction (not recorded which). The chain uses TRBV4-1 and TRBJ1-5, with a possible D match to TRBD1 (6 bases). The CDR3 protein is CASSQWQGISQPQHF. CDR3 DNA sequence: TGCGCCAGCAGCCAGTGGCAGGGGATCAGTCAGCCCCAGCATTTT.